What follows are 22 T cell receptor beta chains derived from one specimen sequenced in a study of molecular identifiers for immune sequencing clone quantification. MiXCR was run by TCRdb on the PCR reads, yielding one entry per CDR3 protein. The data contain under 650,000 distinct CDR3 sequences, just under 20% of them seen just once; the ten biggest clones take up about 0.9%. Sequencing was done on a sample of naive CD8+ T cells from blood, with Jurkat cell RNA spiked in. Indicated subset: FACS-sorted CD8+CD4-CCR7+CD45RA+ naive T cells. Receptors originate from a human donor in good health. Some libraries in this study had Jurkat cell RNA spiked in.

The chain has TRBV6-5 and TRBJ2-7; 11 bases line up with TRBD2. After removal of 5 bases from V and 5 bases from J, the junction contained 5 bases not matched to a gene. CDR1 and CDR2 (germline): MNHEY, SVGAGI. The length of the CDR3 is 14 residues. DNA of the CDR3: TGTGCCAGCAGTGAAACTAGCGGGAGCGACGAGCAGTACTTC. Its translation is CASSETSGSDEQYF.

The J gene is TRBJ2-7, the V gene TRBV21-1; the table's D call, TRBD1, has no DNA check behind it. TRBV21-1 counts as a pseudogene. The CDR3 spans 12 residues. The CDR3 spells CALRDRAIKQYF. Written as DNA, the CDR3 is TGTGCCCTTAGGGACAGGGCGATCAAGCAGTACTTC.

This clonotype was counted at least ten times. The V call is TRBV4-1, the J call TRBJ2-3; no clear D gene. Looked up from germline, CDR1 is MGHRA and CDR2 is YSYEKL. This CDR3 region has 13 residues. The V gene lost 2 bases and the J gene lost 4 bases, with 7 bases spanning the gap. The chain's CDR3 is CASSQIRPDTQYF. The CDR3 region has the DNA TGCGCCAGCAGCCAAATACGCCCAGATACGCAGTATTTT.

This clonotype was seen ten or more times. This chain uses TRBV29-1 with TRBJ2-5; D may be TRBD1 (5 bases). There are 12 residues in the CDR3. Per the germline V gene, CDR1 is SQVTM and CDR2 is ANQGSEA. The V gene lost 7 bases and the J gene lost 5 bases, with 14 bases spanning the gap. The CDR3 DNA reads TGCAGCGGATCAGGGTCCGGTGAGACCCAGTACTTC. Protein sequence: CSGSGSGETQYF.

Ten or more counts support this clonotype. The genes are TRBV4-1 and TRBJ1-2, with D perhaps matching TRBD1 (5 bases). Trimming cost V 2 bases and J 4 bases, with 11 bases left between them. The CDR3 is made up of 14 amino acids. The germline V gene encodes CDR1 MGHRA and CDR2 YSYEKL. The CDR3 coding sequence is TGCGCCAGCAGCCAACGGGGCTTGGGCTATGGCTACACCTTC. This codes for CASSQRGLGYGYTF.

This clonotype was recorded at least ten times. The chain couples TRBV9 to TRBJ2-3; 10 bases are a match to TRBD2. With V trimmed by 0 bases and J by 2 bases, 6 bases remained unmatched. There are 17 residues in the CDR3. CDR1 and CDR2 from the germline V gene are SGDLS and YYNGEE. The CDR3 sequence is CASSVEGSGGFTDTQYF. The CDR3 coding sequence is TGTGCCAGCAGCGTAGAGGGTAGCGGGGGGTTCACAGATACGCAGTATTTT.

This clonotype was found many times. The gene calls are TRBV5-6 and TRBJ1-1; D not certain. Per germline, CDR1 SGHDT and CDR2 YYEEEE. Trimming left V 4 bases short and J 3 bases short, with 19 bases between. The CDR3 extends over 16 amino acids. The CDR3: CASSLTTTGLHTEAFF. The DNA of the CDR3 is TGTGCCAGCAGCCTGACCACGACGGGTCTTCACACTGAAGCTTTCTTT.

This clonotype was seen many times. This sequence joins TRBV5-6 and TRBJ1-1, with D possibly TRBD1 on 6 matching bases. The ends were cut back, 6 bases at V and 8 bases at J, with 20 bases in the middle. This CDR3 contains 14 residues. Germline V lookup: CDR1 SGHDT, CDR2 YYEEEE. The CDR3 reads CASTLEGGGKEAFF. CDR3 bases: TGTGCCAGCACCCTCGAGGGGGGGGGCAAGGAAGCTTTCTTT.

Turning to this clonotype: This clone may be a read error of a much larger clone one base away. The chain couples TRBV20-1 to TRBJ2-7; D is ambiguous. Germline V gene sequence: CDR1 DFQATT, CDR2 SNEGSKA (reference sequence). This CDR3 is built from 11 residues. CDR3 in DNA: TGCAGTGCTAGAGTCACCTACGAGCGGTACTTC. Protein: CSARVTYERYF.

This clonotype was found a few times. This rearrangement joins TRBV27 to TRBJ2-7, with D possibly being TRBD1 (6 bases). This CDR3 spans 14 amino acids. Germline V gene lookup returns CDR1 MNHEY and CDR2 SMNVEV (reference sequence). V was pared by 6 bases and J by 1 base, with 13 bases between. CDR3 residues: CASRERDISYEQYF. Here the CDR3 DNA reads TGTGCCAGCAGAGAACGGGACATTTCCTACGAGCAGTACTTC.

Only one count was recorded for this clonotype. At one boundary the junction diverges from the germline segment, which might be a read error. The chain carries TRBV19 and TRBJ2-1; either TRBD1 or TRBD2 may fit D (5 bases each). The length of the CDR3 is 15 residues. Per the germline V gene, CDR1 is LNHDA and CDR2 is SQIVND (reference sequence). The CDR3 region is CASSRTPSSYNEQSF. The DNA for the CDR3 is TGTGCCAGTAGTAGGACACCTAGCTCCTACAATGAGCAGTCCTTC.

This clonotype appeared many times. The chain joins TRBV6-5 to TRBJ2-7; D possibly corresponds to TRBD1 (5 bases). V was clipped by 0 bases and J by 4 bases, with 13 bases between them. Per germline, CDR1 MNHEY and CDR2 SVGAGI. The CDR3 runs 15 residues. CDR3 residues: CASSYSLGASYEQYF. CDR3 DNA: TGTGCCAGCAGTTACTCTCTAGGGGCCTCTTACGAGCAGTACTTC.

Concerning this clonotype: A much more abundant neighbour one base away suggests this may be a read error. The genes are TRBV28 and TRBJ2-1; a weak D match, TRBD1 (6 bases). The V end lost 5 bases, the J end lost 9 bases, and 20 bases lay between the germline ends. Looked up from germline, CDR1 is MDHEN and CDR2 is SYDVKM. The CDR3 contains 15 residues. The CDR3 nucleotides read TGTGCCAGCAGTCTTTTGGACAGTATCGACAGTGAGCAGTTCTTC. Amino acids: CASSLLDSIDSEQFF.

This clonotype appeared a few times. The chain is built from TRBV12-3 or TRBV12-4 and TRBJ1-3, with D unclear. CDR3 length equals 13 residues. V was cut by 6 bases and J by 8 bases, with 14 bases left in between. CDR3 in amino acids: CASSPGLPDTIYF. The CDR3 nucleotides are TGTGCCAGCAGCCCCGGGTTGCCCGACACCATATATTTT.

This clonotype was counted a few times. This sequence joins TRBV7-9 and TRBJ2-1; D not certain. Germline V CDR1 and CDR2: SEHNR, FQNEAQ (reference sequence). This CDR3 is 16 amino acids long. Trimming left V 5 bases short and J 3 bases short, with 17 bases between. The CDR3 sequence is CASSPIDGINYNEQFF. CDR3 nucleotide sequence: TGTGCCAGCAGCCCTATAGACGGAATTAACTACAATGAGCAGTTCTTC.

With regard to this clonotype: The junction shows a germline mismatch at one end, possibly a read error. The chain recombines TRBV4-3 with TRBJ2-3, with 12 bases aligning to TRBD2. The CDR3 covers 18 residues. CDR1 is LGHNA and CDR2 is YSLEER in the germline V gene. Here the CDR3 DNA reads TGCGCCAGCAGCCAAGATCTTACTAGCGGGGGGAGTGCAGATATGCAGTATTTT. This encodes CASSQDLTSGGSADMQYF.

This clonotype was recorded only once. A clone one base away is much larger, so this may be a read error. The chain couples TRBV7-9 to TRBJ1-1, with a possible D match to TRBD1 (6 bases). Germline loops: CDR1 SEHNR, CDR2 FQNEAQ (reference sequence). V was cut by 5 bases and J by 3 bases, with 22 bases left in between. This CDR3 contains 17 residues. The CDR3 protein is CASSTPPRGLMDTEAFF. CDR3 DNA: TGTGCCAGCAGCACCCCGCCGCGGGGGCTAATGGACACTGAAGCTTTCTTT.

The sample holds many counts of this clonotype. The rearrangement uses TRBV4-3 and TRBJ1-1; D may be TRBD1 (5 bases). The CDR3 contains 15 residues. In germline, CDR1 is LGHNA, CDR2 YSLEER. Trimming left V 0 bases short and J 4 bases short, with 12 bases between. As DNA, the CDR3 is TGCGCCAGCAGCCAAGATCCGGCAGGGCTCACTGAAGCTTTCTTT. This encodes CASSQDPAGLTEAFF.

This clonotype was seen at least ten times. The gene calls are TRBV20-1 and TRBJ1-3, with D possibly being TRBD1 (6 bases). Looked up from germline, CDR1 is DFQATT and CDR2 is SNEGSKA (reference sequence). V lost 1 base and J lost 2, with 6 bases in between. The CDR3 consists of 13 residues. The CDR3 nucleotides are TGCAGTGCTAGAGGGACAGCTGGAAACACCATATATTTT. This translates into CSARGTAGNTIYF.

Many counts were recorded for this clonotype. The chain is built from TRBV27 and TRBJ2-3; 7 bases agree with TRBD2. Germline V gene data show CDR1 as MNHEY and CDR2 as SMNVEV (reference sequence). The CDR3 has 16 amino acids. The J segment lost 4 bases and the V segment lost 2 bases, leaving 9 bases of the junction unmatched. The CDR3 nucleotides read TGTGCCAGCAGTTTAGACAGAAGGGGAGGGGCAGATACGCAGTATTTT. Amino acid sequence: CASSLDRRGGADTQYF.

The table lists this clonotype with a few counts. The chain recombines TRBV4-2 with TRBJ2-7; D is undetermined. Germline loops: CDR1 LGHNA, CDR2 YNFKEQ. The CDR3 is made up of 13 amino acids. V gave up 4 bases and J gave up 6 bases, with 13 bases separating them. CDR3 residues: CASSLLGSVEQYF. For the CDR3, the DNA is TGTGCCAGCAGCCTCCTCGGGTCTGTCGAGCAGTACTTC.

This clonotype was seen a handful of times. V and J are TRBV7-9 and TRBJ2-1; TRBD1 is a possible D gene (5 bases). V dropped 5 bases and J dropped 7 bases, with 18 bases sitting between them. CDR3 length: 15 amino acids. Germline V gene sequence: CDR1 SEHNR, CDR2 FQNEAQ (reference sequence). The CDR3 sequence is CASSQGGAPGNEQFF. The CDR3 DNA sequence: TGTGCCAGCAGCCAAGGTGGGGCGCCAGGGAATGAGCAGTTCTTC.